This T cell receptor beta chain was obtained from a study of CD4 T cells in relation to SARS-CoV-2 and coronaviruses. Study information: TCR beta CDR3s were sequenced after 10-day antigen culture of PBMCs.

The protocol was immunoSEQ multiplex PCR, while the TCRdb copy is restricted to in-frame clones and leaves out a portion. Of 15,000 to 20,000 clones listed, roughly 80% are singletons. CD4+ T cells from unexposed donors were obtained before the COVID-19 pandemic (2011-2018). After 10 to 11 days of culture, CD4+ T cells were isolated. Unexposed-donor CD4+ T cells were probed with SARS-CoV-2 S/N and four cold-coronavirus spikes, cells permitting. Cultures received half-medium IL-2 refreshes on days 3 and 7. Notes on this clone: Its antigen is unidentified.

The sample taken for sequencing was CD4+ T cells from PBMCs, cultured in vitro. This clonotype was obtained from a human donor in good health.

CDR3 DNA: TGTGCCATCAGTGGGGGTACTAGCGGGTCTACCTACGAGCAGTACTTC. Protein product: CAISGGTSGSTYEQYF. The rearrangement uses TRBV10-3 and TRBJ2-7, with TRBD2 identical over 9 bases. With V trimmed by 4 bases and J by 2 bases, 9 bases remained unmatched. Per germline, CDR1 ENHRY and CDR2 SYGVKD. The CDR3 has 16 residues.